This passage covers 15 T cell receptor beta chains from one sample sequenced in a study of blood T cell repertoires in COVID-19. Produced via immunoSEQ multiplex PCR; TCRdb's table is partial and in-frame only. The sample consists of roughly 150,000 clones, approximately 92% of them appearing once. The sequencing sample was made of peripheral blood. The receptors were gathered from a middle-aged woman with acute or convalescent COVID-19.

Details on this clone: Within the sample, other DNA sequences also encode this same CDR3. The J gene is TRBJ2-7, the V gene TRBV18; TRBD2 might be the D (6 bases). CDR3 length equals 14 residues. In germline, CDR1 is KGHSH, CDR2 LQKENI. Trimming cost V 2 bases and J 0 bases, with 8 bases left between them. The CDR3 is CASSPGGASYEQYF. CDR3 DNA sequence: TGTGCCAGCTCACCAGGAGGGGCCTCCTACGAGCAGTACTTC.

The table lists this clone with a count of one. The CDR3 region is CASSGPGQGIYEQYF. The CDR3 DNA follows: TGTGCCAGCAGTGGCCCGGGACAGGGGATTTACGAGCAGTACTTC. This chain connects TRBV11-2 to TRBJ2-7; 10 positions agree with TRBD1. The CDR3 extends over 15 amino acids. CDR1 and CDR2 from the germline V gene are SGHAT and FQNNGV. V was clipped by 6 bases and J by 4 bases; unmatched bases: 9.

The CDR3 spells CASSLGGNVNTEAFF. CDR3 nucleotides: TGTGCCAGCAGCTTAGGGGGCAATGTGAACACTGAAGCTTTCTTT. The rearrangement joins TRBV7-9 to TRBJ1-1; TRBD1 might be the D (5 bases). The germline gives CDR1 SEHNR, CDR2 FQNEAQ (reference sequence). The CDR3 contains 15 residues. Trimming took off 1 base at V and 0 bases at J, with 9 bases between the two ends.

This chain joins TRBV18 and TRBJ2-7; D may be TRBD2 (5 bases). V lost 2 bases and J lost 0, with 11 bases in between. This CDR3 has 15 amino acids. CDR1 is KGHSH, CDR2 LQKENI, per germline. The CDR3 region is CASSPSGVISYEQYF. The CDR3 coding sequence is TGTGCCAGCTCACCAAGCGGAGTTATCTCCTACGAGCAGTACTTC. The full variable domain, its missing parts supplied by reference TRBV18 and TRBJ2-7, is NAGVMQNPRHLVRRRGQEARLRCSPMKGHSHVYWYRQLPEEGLKFMVYLQKENIIDESGMPKERFSAEFPKEGPSILRIQQVVRGDSAAYFCASSPSGVISYEQYFGPGTRLTVT.

The rearrangement links TRBV7-2 to TRBJ1-2; 7 bases match TRBD1. V lost 0 bases and J lost 5; bases outside the gene matches: 3. Per germline, CDR1 SGHTA and CDR2 FQGNSA. The CDR3 is 14 amino acids. The CDR3 loop is CASSLAGQIYGYTF. Here the CDR3 DNA reads TGTGCCAGCAGCTTAGCGGGACAGATTTATGGCTACACCTTC.

This sequence joins TRBV6-5 and TRBJ2-5; no definite D call. CDR1 MNHEY and CDR2 SVGAGI come from the germline V gene. Deletions cut 0 bases from V and 2 bases from J, with 13 bases between. The CDR3 sequence is 16 residues long. CDR3 protein: CASSYSSPPEQETQYF. The CDR3 DNA sequence: TGTGCCAGCAGTTACTCGTCGCCGCCAGAACAAGAGACCCAGTACTTC.

The CDR3 region is CASSQVRGATEAFF. The DNA of the CDR3 is TGTGCCAGCAGCCAAGTTCGGGGGGCGACTGAAGCTTTCTTT. The V and J genes are TRBV3-1 (or the pseudogene TRBV3-2) and TRBJ1-1; tentatively, D is TRBD1 (6 bases). Germline CDR1 is LGHDT and CDR2 is YNNKEL (reference sequence). The CDR3 has 14 amino acids. The V gene lost 1 base and the J gene lost 5 bases, with 11 bases spanning the gap.

The J gene is TRBJ2-4, the V gene TRBV28; 10 bases match TRBD2. Germline V gene data show CDR1 as MDHEN and CDR2 as SYDVKM. The CDR3 covers 13 residues. V lost 3 bases to trimming and J lost 15 bases; unmatched junction nucleotides: 8. CDR3 bases: TGTGCCAGCAGTTTCCCTAGCGGGGGCCCGCCGTACTTC. Translating gives CASSFPSGGPPYF.

The chain employs TRBV2 and TRBJ1-6; 7 bases match TRBD1. CDR3 length: 15 residues. Germline V gives CDR1 SNHLY, CDR2 FYNNEI. With 3 bases clipped from V and 8 bases from J, the junction kept 7 bases outside the gene matches. The CDR3 DNA reads TGTGCCAGCAGTGAGAACAGGGGCATTGATTCACCCCTCCACTTT. It codes for CASSENRGIDSPLHF.

The gene calls are TRBV6-5 and TRBJ2-1; 7 positions match TRBD2. Germline-derived CDR1 and CDR2 are MNHEY and SVGAGI. The CDR3 length is 15 residues. V lost 7 bases and J lost 3; bases outside the gene matches: 9. CDR3 DNA: TGTGCCAGCACCCCGGGACTACTAAACTACAATGAGCAGTTCTTC. It specifies CASTPGLLNYNEQFF.

The chain joins TRBV28 to TRBJ1-2; TRBD1 matches at 7 bases. The CDR3 sequence is 17 residues long. J was trimmed by 10 bases and V by 8 bases; bases with no gene match: 25. Germline V CDR1 and CDR2: MDHEN, SYDVKM. The CDR3 bases are TGTGCCAGCCAGGGGGGTACGGGAGTTTTTGGAATATTCTCCTACACCTTC. Amino acid sequence: CASQGGTGVFGIFSYTF.

The chain has TRBV3-1 (or the pseudogene TRBV3-2) and TRBJ2-1; D may be TRBD1 (6 bases). The length of the CDR3 is 18 residues. Trimming took 0 bases from V and 2 from J, leaving 17 bases between them. Germline V gives CDR1 LGHDT, CDR2 YNNKEL (reference sequence). DNA for the CDR3: TGTGCCAGCAGCCAAGATAACAGGGCTCAATCCCCCTACAATGAGCAGTTCTTC. The encoded protein is CASSQDNRAQSPYNEQFF.

V usage is TRBV7-9 and J usage is TRBJ2-1; 7 nucleotides line up with TRBD2. This CDR3 has 15 residues. In germline, CDR1 is SEHNR, CDR2 FQNEAQ (reference sequence). Trimming cost V 3 bases and J 3 bases; bases outside gene matches: 5. The CDR3 DNA follows: TGTGCCAGCAGCTTTCGGGGGGTGGACTACAATGAGCAGTTCTTC. It codes for CASSFRGVDYNEQFF.

The chain employs TRBV7-8 and TRBJ1-5; TRBD1 aligns across 10 bases. The germline CDR1 and CDR2 sequences are SGHVS and FQNEAQ. Losses at the gene ends were 5 bases for V and 6 bases for J; bases not matched to a gene: 4. CDR3 size: 14 residues. The CDR3 loop reads CASSRTGGRQPQHF. The CDR3 DNA follows: TGTGCCAGCAGCCGGACAGGGGGACGTCAGCCCCAGCATTTT.

The chain has TRBV27 and TRBJ2-3; 9 nucleotides agree with TRBD2. After removal of 6 bases from V and 5 bases from J, the junction contained 6 bases not matched to a gene. Germline CDR1 MNHEY, CDR2 SMNVEV (reference sequence). This CDR3 is 14 amino acids long. CDR3: CASSRTAGGDTQYF. The CDR3, as DNA: TGTGCCAGCAGCAGGACAGCGGGAGGAGATACGCAGTATTTT.